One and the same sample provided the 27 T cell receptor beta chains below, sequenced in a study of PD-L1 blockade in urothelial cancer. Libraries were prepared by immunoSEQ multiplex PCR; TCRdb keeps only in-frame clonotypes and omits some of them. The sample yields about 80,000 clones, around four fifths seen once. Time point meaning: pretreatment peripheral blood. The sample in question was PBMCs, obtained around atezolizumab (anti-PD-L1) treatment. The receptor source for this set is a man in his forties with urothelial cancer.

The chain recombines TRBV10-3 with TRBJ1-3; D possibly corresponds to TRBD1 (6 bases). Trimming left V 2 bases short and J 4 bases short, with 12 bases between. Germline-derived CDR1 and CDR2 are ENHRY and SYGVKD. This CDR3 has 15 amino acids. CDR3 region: CAISENTGTGNTIYF. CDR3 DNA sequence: TGTGCCATCAGTGAGAATACAGGGACCGGAAACACCATATATTTT.

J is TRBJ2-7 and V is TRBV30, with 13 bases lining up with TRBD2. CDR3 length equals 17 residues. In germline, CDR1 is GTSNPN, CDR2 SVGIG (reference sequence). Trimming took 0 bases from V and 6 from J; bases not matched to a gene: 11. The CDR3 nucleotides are TGTGCCTGGAGTGTATGGACTAGCGGGAGTTCTCGGGGCGAGCAGTACTTC. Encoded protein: CAWSVWTSGSSRGEQYF.

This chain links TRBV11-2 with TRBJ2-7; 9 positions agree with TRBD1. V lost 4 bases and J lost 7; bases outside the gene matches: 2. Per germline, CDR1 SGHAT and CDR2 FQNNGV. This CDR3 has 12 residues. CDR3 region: CASSSGTGEQYF. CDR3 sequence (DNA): TGTGCCAGCAGCTCCGGGACAGGGGAGCAGTACTTC.

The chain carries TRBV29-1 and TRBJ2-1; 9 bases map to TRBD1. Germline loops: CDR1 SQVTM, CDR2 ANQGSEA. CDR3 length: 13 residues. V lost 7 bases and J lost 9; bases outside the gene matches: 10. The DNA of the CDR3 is TGCAGCGCCCGGGACAGGGCGGTGGGTGAGCAGTTCTTC. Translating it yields CSARDRAVGEQFF.

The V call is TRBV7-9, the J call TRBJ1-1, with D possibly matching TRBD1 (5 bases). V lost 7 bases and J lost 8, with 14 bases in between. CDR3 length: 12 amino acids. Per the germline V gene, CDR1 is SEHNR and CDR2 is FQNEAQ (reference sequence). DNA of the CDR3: TGTGCCAGCAATCGGATCGGGGGAGAAGCTTTCTTT. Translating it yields CASNRIGGEAFF.

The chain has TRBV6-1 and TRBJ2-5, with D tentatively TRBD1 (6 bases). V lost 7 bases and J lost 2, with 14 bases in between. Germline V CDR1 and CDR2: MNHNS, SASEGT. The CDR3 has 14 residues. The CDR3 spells CASKLRGSQETQYF. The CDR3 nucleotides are TGTGCCAGCAAATTGAGGGGGAGTCAAGAGACCCAGTACTTC.

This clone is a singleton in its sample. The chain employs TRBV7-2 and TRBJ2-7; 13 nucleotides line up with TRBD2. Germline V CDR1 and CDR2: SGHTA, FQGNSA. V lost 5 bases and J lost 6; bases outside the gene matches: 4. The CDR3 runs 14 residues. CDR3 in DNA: TGTGCCAGCAGCCAACTAGCGGGAGGGGGCGAGCAGTACTTC. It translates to CASSQLAGGGEQYF.

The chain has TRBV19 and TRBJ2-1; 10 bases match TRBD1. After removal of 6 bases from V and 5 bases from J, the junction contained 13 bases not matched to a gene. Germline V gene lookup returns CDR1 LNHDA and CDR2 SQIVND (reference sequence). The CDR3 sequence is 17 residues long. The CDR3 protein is CASSPLGRDRGHNEQFF. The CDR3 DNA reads TGTGCCAGTAGCCCCCTTGGACGGGACAGGGGCCACAATGAGCAGTTCTTC.

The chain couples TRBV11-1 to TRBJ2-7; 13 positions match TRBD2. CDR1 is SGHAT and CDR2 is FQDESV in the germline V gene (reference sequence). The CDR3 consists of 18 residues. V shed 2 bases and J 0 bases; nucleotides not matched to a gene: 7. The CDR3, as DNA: TGTGCCAGCAGCTTACGGGGACTAGCGGGACCCATCTCCTACGAGCAGTACTTC. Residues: CASSLRGLAGPISYEQYF.

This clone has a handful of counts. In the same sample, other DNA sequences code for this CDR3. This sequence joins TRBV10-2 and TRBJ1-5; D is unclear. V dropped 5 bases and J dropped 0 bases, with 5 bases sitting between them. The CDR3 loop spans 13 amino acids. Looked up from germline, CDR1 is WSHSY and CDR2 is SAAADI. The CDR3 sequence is CASSLSSNQPQHF. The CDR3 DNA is TGCGCCAGCAGTTTGAGTAGCAATCAGCCCCAGCATTTT.

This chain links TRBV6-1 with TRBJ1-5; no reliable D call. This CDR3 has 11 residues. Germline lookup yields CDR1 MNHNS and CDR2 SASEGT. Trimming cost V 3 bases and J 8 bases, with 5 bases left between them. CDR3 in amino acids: CASSESEPQHF. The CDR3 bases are TGTGCCAGCAGTGAGTCTGAGCCCCAGCATTTT.

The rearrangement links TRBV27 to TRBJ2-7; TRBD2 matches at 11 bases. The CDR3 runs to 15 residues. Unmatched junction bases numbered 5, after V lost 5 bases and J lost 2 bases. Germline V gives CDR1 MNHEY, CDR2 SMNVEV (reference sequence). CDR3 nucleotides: TGTGCCAGCAGTCCAGGGACTAGCGGAGCCTACGAGCAGTACTTC. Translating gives CASSPGTSGAYEQYF.

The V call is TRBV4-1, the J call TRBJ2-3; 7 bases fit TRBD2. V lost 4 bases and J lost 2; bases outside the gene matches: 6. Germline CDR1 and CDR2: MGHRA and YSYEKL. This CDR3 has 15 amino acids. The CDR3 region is CASSRLADHTDTQYF. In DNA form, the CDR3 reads TGCGCCAGCAGCCGGCTAGCGGACCACACAGATACGCAGTATTTT.

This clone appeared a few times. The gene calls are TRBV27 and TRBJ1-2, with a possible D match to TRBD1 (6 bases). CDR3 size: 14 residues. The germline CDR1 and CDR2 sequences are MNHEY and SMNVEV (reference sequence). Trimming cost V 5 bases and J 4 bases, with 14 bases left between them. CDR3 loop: CASSRGAGIYGYTF. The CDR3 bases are TGTGCCAGCAGTCGGGGGGCAGGGATCTATGGCTACACCTTC.

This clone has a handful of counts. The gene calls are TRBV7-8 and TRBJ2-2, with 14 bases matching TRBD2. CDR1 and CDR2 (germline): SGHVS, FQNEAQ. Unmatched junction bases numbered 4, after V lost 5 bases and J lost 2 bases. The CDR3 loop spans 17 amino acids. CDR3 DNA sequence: TGTGCCAGCAGCCTGGGACTAGCGGGAGACAACACCGGGGAGCTGTTTTTT. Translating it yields CASSLGLAGDNTGELFF.

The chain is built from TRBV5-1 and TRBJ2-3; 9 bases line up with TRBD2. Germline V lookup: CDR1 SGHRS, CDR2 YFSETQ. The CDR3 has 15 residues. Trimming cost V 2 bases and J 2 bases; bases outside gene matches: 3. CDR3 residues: CASSLRGLATDTQYF. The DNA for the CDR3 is TGCGCCAGCAGCTTAAGGGGACTAGCCACAGATACGCAGTATTTT. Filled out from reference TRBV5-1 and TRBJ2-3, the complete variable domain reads KAGVTQTPRYLIKTRGQQVTLSCSPISGHRSVSWYQQTPGQGLQFLFEYFSETQRNKGNFPGRFSGRQFSNSRSEMNVSTLELGDSALYLCASSLRGLATDTQYFGPGTRLTVL.

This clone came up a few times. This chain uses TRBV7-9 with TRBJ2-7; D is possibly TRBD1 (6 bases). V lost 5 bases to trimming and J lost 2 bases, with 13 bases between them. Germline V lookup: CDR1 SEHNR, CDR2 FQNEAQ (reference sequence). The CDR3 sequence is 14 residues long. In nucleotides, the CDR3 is TGTGCCAGCAGCACAGACAGGTGGACCTACGAGCAGTACTTC. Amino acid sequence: CASSTDRWTYEQYF.

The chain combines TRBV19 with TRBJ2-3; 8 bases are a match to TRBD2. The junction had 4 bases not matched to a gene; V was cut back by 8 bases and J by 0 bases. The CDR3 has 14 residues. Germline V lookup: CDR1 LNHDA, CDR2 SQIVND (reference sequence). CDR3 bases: TGTGCCAGTCGAGCGGGAGTTAGCACAGATACGCAGTATTTT. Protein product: CASRAGVSTDTQYF.

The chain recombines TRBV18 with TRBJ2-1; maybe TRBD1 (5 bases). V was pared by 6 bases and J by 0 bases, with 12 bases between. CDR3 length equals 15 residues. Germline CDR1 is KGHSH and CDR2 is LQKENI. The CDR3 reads CASSSRVSSYNEQFF. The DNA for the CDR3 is TGTGCCAGCTCTTCCAGGGTGTCCTCCTACAATGAGCAGTTCTTC.

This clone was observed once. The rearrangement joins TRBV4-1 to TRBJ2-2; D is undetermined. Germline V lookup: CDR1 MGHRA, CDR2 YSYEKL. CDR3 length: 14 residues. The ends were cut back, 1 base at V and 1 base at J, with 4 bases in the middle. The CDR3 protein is CASSQGLNTGELFF. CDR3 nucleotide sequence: TGCGCCAGCAGCCAAGGTCTGAACACCGGGGAGCTGTTTTTT.

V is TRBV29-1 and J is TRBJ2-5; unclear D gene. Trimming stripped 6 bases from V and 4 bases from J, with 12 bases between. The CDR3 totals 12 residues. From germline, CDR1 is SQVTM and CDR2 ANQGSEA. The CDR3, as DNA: TGCAGCGTCATTTACACGGGAGAGACCCAGTACTTC. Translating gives CSVIYTGETQYF.

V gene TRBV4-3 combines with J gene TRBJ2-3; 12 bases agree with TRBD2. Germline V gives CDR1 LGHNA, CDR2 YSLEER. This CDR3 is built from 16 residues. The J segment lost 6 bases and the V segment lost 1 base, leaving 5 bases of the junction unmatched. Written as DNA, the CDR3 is TGCGCCAGCAGCCAAGGACTAGCGGGAGCGGGGGATACGCAGTATTTT. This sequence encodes CASSQGLAGAGDTQYF.

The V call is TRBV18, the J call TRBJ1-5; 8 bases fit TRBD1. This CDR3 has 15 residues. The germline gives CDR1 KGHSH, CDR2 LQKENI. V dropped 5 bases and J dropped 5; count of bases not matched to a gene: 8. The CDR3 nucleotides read TGTGCCAGCTCAGGCGGACAGGGACGGGATCAGCCCCAGCATTTT. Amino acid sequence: CASSGGQGRDQPQHF.

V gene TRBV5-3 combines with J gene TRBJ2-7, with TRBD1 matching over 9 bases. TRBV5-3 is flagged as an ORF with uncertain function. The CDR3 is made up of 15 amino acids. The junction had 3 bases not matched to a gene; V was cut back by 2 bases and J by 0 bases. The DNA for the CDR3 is TGTGCCAGAAGCTTAGGACAGGGGCCCTCCTACGAGCAGTACTTC. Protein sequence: CARSLGQGPSYEQYF.

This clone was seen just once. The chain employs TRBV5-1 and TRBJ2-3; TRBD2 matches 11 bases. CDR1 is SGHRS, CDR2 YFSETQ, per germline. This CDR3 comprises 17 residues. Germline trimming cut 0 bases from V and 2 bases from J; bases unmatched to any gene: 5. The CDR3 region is CASSLGPSGRTTDTQYF. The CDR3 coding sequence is TGCGCCAGCAGCTTGGGGCCTAGCGGGAGGACCACAGATACGCAGTATTTT. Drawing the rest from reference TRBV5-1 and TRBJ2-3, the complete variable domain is KAGVTQTPRYLIKTRGQQVTLSCSPISGHRSVSWYQQTPGQGLQFLFEYFSETQRNKGNFPGRFSGRQFSNSRSEMNVSTLELGDSALYLCASSLGPSGRTTDTQYFGPGTRLTVL.

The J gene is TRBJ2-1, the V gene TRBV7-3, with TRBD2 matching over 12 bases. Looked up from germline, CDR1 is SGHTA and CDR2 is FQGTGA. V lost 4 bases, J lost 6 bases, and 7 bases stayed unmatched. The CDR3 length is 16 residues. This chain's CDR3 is CASSSLAGGGSNEQFF. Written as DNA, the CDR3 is TGTGCCAGCAGCTCCCTAGCGGGAGGGGGGAGCAATGAGCAGTTCTTC.

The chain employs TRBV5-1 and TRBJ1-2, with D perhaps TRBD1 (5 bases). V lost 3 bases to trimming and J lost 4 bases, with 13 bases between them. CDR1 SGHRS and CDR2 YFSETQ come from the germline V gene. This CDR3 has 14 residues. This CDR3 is CASSSRQGLYGYTF. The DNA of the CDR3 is TGCGCCAGCAGCTCCCGCCAGGGCCTCTATGGCTACACCTTC.